This entry is about one T cell receptor (beta chain). V dropped 3 bases and J dropped 0 bases, with 11 bases sitting between them. The CDR3 is made up of 14 amino acids. CDR1 is DFQATT, CDR2 SNEGSKA, per germline (reference sequence). The data belong to a study of patients and donors after allogeneic stem cell transplantation. One entry per CDR3 protein, called by TCRdb with MiXCR from the RT-PCR reads. This repertoire shows around 30,000 distinct CDR3 sequences, 37% found once; its top ten account for 76%. The source of this sequence is a human donor who was either an allogeneic HSCT recipient or a stem cell or donor lymphocyte infusion donor (not recorded which). It is not recorded whose cells these are; they may come from a transplant donor. The sequenced material came from blood, either unsorted or a sorted T cell fraction (not recorded which). The chain links TRBV20-1 to TRBJ1-1; D is unresolved. The DNA for the CDR3 is TGCAGTGCTAGGGTTGGAGGTATGAACACTGAAGCTTTCTTT. Translated: CSARVGGMNTEAFF.